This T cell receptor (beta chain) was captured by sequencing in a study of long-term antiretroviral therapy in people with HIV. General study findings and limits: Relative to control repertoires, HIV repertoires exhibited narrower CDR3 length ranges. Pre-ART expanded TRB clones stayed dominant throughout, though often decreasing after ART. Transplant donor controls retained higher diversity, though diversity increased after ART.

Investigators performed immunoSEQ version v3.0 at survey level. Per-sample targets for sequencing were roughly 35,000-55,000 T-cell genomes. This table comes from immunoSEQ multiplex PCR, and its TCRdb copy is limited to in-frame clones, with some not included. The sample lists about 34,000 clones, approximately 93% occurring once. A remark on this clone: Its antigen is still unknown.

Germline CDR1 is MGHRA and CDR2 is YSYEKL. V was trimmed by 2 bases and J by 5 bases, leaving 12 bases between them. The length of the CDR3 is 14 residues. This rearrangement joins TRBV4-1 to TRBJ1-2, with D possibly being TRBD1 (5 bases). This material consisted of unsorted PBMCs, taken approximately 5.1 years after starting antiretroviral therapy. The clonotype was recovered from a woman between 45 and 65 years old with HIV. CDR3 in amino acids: CASSQPGRYYGYTF. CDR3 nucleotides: TGCGCCAGCAGCCAACCGGGACGTTATTATGGCTACACCTTC.